The TCR beta chain under discussion was sequenced for a study of T cell responses to AZD1222 COVID-19 vaccine. Germline loops: CDR1 LGHDT, CDR2 YNNKEL (reference sequence). This CDR3 spans 14 amino acids. The V end was cut by 0 bases, the J end by 2 bases, with 7 bases between. Of note for this clone: Its antigen is still unknown.

Libraries were prepared by immunoSEQ multiplex PCR; TCRdb keeps only in-frame clonotypes and omits some of them. The table includes 75,000 to 100,000 clones, approximately 86% detected once. Study outcomes and limitations: Epitopes outside B.1.351 and B.1.1.7 mutated regions reportedly drew nearly half of spike TCRs.

V is TRBV3-1 (or the pseudogene TRBV3-2) and J is TRBJ1-2; no definite D call. The sample consisted of peripheral blood, taken on day 0 of AZD1222 vaccination. The sequence was collected from an adult in good health. The CDR3 DNA is TGTGCCAGCAGCCAAGACGAAGGGAACTATGGCTACACCTTC. It yields the protein CASSQDEGNYGYTF.